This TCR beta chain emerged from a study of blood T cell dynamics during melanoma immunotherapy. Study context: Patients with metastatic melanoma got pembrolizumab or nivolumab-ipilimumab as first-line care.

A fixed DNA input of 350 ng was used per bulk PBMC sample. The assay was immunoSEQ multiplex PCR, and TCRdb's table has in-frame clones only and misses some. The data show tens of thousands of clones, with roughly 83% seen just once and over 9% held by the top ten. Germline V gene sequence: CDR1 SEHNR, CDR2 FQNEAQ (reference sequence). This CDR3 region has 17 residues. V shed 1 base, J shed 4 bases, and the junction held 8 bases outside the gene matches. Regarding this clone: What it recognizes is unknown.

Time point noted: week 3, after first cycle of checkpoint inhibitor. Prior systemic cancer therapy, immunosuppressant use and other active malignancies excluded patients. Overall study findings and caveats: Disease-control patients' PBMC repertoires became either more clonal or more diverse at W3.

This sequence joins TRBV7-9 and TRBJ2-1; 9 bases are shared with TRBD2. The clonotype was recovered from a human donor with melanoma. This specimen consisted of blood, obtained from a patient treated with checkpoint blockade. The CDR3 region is CASSLGRTSADYNEQFF. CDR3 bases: TGTGCCAGCAGCTTAGGTCGGACTAGCGCAGATTACAATGAGCAGTTCTTC.